This entry lists 14 T cell receptor beta chains sequenced from one sample in a study of CD8 T cells in Susac syndrome (dated by TCRdb to about 2019). The method was the immunoSEQ multiplex PCR assay. RNA was extracted using the RNeasy kit, and roughly 0.5 to 1 ug of the RNA was reverse transcribed with random hexamers. TCRdb itself trimmed the public reads at Q25 with fastp, ran MiXCR and retained productive beta chains. Rows are unified per CDR3 protein, each entry keeping the most common DNA and genes. The table for this sample lists about 50,000 distinct CDR3 sequences; roughly 93% of them were counted only once. The biggest ten clones account for less than 0.55% of the sample. The sequenced material came from CD8+ T cells from PBMCs. These receptors all stem from a human donor with multiple sclerosis.

The chain couples TRBV6-2 or TRBV6-3 to TRBJ1-2, with D hard to call. The germline V gene encodes CDR1 MNHEY and CDR2 SVGEGT. Deletions cut 0 bases from V and 3 bases from J, with 11 bases between. The CDR3 has 15 residues. The DNA for the CDR3 is TGTGCCAGCAGTTACTCGATCGACGGACACTATGGCTACACCTTC. Translating it yields CASSYSIDGHYGYTF.

The chain links TRBV7-9 to TRBJ2-1; TRBD2 agrees at 11 bases. The germline gives CDR1 SEHNR, CDR2 FQNEAQ (reference sequence). The CDR3 spans 17 residues. Trimming took 6 bases from V and 3 from J; bases not matched to a gene: 10. The CDR3 nucleotides read TGTGCCAGCAGTCTGGCACTAGCGGGGGCCTACTACAATGAGCAGTTCTTC. The encoded protein is CASSLALAGAYYNEQFF.

The V gene is TRBV6-6, the J gene TRBJ2-5; 11 nucleotides line up with TRBD2. V dropped 5 bases and J dropped 5; count of bases not matched to a gene: 10. This CDR3 has 16 amino acids. Germline assignment: CDR1 MNHNY and CDR2 SVGAGI (reference sequence). CDR3 DNA: TGTGCCAGCAGTCTCCGTAGCGGGGGGGCCAGGGAGACCCAGTACTTC. It is translated as CASSLRSGGARETQYF.

For the CDR3, the DNA is TGTGCCAGCAGCTCGTCTTACTACAATGAGCAGTTCTTC. Amino acids: CASSSSYYNEQFF. The chain joins TRBV7-8 to TRBJ2-1; D is undetermined. Germline CDR1 reads SGHVS; CDR2 reads FQNEAQ. CDR3 length: 13 amino acids. With 4 bases removed from V and 3 bases from J, the gap between germline ends came to 7 bases.

The CDR3 bases are TGTGCCAGCAGCCCAGACCCGGGACTAGCCGCCGAGCAGTACTTC. It translates to CASSPDPGLAAEQYF. The chain employs TRBV7-9 and TRBJ2-7; 9 bases are a match to TRBD2. The V segment lost 5 bases and the J segment 6 bases; nucleotides outside the gene matches: 11. CDR3 length equals 15 residues. Germline CDR1 SEHNR, CDR2 FQNEAQ (reference sequence).

The J gene is TRBJ2-1, the V gene TRBV6-5, with D perhaps TRBD2 (5 bases). The CDR3 is made up of 14 amino acids. Per the germline V gene, CDR1 is MNHEY and CDR2 is SVGAGI. V shed 2 bases and J shed 1 base, with 6 bases lying between them. The chain's CDR3 is CASSYRESYNEQFF. As DNA, the CDR3 is TGTGCCAGCAGTTACAGGGAGTCCTACAATGAGCAGTTCTTC.

V and J are TRBV6-1 and TRBJ2-7; tentatively, D is TRBD1 (6 bases). Per germline, CDR1 MNHNS and CDR2 SASEGT. CDR3 length equals 14 residues. V lost 8 bases and J lost 3, with 17 bases in between. Here the CDR3 reads CASHPGDGLYEQYF. Written as DNA, the CDR3 is TGTGCCAGCCACCCAGGGGATGGACTCTACGAGCAGTACTTC.

This chain connects TRBV13 to TRBJ2-3; no firm D call. V dropped 1 base and J dropped 2 bases, with 7 bases sitting between them. Germline CDR1 PRHDT, CDR2 FYEKMQ (reference sequence). The CDR3 is 14 amino acids. The CDR3 spells CASSLVYPTDTQYF. CDR3 DNA sequence: TGTGCCAGCAGCTTAGTTTACCCCACAGATACGCAGTATTTT.

This chain connects TRBV28 to TRBJ2-7; possibly TRBD1 for D (6 bases). Germline CDR1 MDHEN, CDR2 SYDVKM. V dropped 7 bases and J dropped 3 bases, with 7 bases sitting between them. This CDR3 has 11 residues. The CDR3 DNA reads as TGTGCCAGCATGGACAGCTACGAGCAGTACTTC. This sequence encodes CASMDSYEQYF.

V usage is TRBV7-9 and J usage is TRBJ2-1, with D possibly called TRBD1 or TRBD2 (5 bases each). The CDR3 length is 19 residues. V lost 1 base to trimming and J lost 0 bases, with 19 bases between them. CDR1 and CDR2 from the germline V gene are SEHNR and FQNEAQ (reference sequence). The CDR3 region is CASSLVGIVGTASYNEQFF. The CDR3 DNA follows: TGTGCCAGCAGCTTAGTAGGGATTGTCGGGACGGCCTCCTACAATGAGCAGTTCTTC.

This clonotype was recorded once. The DNA is left out, because the CDR3 cannot be placed on it with certainty; the CDR3 is given as TCRdb lists it. The chain employs TRBV27 and TRBJ2-7; the D call TRBD2 from the table was never checked on the DNA. Ends included, the CDR3 has 14 residues. Germline-derived CDR1 and CDR2 are MNHEY and SMNVEV (reference sequence). The CDR3 spells CASSFSGPAYEQYF.

As DNA, the CDR3 is TGTGCCAGCAGTTTCCTCACCGGGGAGCTGTTTTTT. Its translation is CASSFLTGELFF. This rearrangement joins TRBV27 to TRBJ2-2; unclear D gene. This CDR3 comprises 12 residues. The germline V gene encodes CDR1 MNHEY and CDR2 SMNVEV (reference sequence). The V and J ends lost 3 bases and 4 bases respectively, with 3 bases between them.

The chain carries TRBV4-1 and TRBJ1-6, with D perhaps TRBD1 (5 bases). Looked up from germline, CDR1 is MGHRA and CDR2 is YSYEKL. The CDR3 has 17 residues. V was clipped by 1 base and J by 6 bases, with 16 bases between them. The CDR3 nucleotides read TGCGCCAGCAGCCAAGCCGGACCGGGGACTATTAATTCACCCCTCCACTTT. This codes for CASSQAGPGTINSPLHF.

In its sample, this clonotype was seen once. V gene TRBV18 combines with J gene TRBJ2-3; 13 bases are shared with TRBD2. CDR1 and CDR2 from the germline V gene are KGHSH and LQKENI. The CDR3 contains 21 residues. The ends lost 0 bases at V and 1 base at J; junction bases unmatched: 13. The CDR3 sequence: CASSPPGLAGPLIWGTDTQYF. The CDR3 coding sequence is TGTGCCAGCTCACCACCGGGACTAGCGGGGCCACTGATATGGGGCACAGATACGCAGTATTTT.